This T cell receptor (beta chain) was documented in a study of CD8 T cells in Susac syndrome. Study-wide results and limits: That the number of individuals in its TCR sequencing and HLA analysis was relatively small was acknowledged by the study.

To note about this clonotype: The antigen is undetermined.

A quantity of roughly 0.5 to 1 ug RNA underwent reverse transcription using random hexamers. Coverage of TCR beta CDR3 amplification by immunoSEQ multiplex PCR extended to 54 Vbeta and 13 Jbeta. TCRdb called the immunoSEQ multiplex PCR reads again in MiXCR, with one record for every CDR3 protein. Of about 120,000 distinct CDR3 sequences in the sample, 94% are singletons; the top ten hold 0.095% to 0.1%. Sequencing of TCR beta covered CD8+ and CD4+ T cells obtained from blood. The TEMRA cells underwent FACS enrichment, while the CD8+ and CD4+ T cells underwent negative isolation. CDR3 size: 16 residues. Looked up from germline, CDR1 is MRHNA and CDR2 is SNTAGT. After removal of 2 bases from V and 8 bases from J, the junction contained 8 bases not matched to a gene.

This rearrangement joins TRBV6-4 to TRBJ2-1, with 11 positions matching TRBD2. What was sequenced was CD4+ T cells from PBMCs. This TCR came from a human donor in good health. Written as DNA, the CDR3 is TGTGCCAGCAGTGACAACCGACTAGCGGGACCGGATGAGCAGTTCTTC. Encoded protein: CASSDNRLAGPDEQFF.